Included here is one T cell receptor (beta chain) sequence, with context. In germline, CDR1 is MNHEY, CDR2 SMNVEV (reference sequence). CDR3 length: 15 amino acids. Trimming cost V 10 bases and J 1 base; bases outside gene matches: 10. The sample is drawn from a study of blood T cell repertoires in COVID-19. Study-wide context: Samples taken during acute and convalescent COVID-19 were collected in the United States, Italy and Spain. PBMCs, B-cell-depleted T cells, or T cells provided the cDNA or gDNA that made up the material.

In the original processing: Reference gene primer amplification yielded estimated nucleated cell counts. Clones were read by immunoSEQ multiplex PCR, and TCRdb kept only the in-frame ones, dropping some. The V and J calls and the clone size are those of that table, but D and trimming were determined from the DNA. The sample includes over 150,000 clones, about four fifths of them seen just once. Sequenced sample: peripheral blood. The sequence derives from a woman between 65 and 79 years old who had recovered from COVID-19. The rearrangement links TRBV27 to TRBJ1-1, with 9 bases identical to TRBD1. The CDR3 is CATLGTGRPNTEAFF. CDR3 nucleotide sequence: TGTGCCACCTTGGGGACAGGGCGCCCGAACACTGAAGCTTTCTTT.